The 17 T cell receptor beta chains below come from one sample, sequenced in a study of blood T cell repertoires in COVID-19. TCRdb's table, derived via immunoSEQ multiplex PCR, lists solely in-frame clones and lacks some. The top ten clones hold 6% to 9% of a sample with about 50,000 clones, approximately 82% of them seen once. Sequenced input: peripheral blood. These receptors all stem from a human donor in a cohort sampled during active COVID-19.

The chain is built from TRBV6-5 and TRBJ2-7, with a possible D match to TRBD1 (6 bases). CDR3 size: 13 residues. Germline V lookup: CDR1 MNHEY, CDR2 SVGAGI. The ends were cut back, 7 bases at V and 8 bases at J, with 18 bases in the middle. CDR3 loop: CASNPSRGPQQYF. The CDR3 bases are TGTGCCAGCAACCCTTCCAGGGGCCCCCAGCAGTACTTC.

The chain carries TRBV25-1 and TRBJ1-1; D gene ambiguous. V lost 2 bases to trimming and J lost 1 base, with 14 bases between them. Germline CDR1 and CDR2: MGHDK and SYGVNS. CDR3 length: 16 amino acids. The CDR3 reads CASSETPSGRNTEAFF. DNA of the CDR3: TGTGCCAGCAGTGAAACCCCGTCAGGCAGGAACACTGAAGCTTTCTTT.

This clone was detected only once. This chain uses TRBV2 with TRBJ1-1; D not resolved. CDR1 and CDR2 (germline): SNHLY, FYNNEI. This CDR3 spans 14 amino acids. The V end lost 7 bases, the J end lost 3 bases, and 15 bases lay between the germline ends. The CDR3 nucleotides are TGTGCCAGCACCGGACTCCTCGGGGACACTGAAGCTTTCTTT. Its protein is CASTGLLGDTEAFF.

The chain couples TRBV28 to TRBJ1-2, with a tentative D call TRBD1 (6 bases). V lost 7 bases, J lost 5 bases, and 14 bases lay in between. In germline, CDR1 is MDHEN, CDR2 SYDVKM. This CDR3 contains 13 residues. The CDR3 DNA is TGTGCCAGCACTTTGGACAGAGATTATGGCTACACCTTC. Its protein product is CASTLDRDYGYTF.

The chain recombines TRBV4-2 with TRBJ2-1; 11 nucleotides match TRBD2. J was trimmed by 3 bases and V by 3 bases; bases with no gene match: 7. Germline CDR1 LGHNA, CDR2 YNFKEQ. This CDR3 comprises 17 residues. Here the CDR3 reads CASSQTHGTSGYNEQFF. The CDR3 region has the DNA TGTGCCAGCAGCCAGACCCACGGGACTAGCGGCTACAATGAGCAGTTCTTC.

The chain combines TRBV18 with TRBJ2-3; D is unclear. The V gene's germline CDR1 is KGHSH and CDR2 LQKENI. The CDR3 sequence is 16 residues long. V dropped 0 bases and J dropped 2 bases, with 12 bases sitting between them. The DNA for the CDR3 is TGTGCCAGCTCACCACCGGGCGCCAGAACCACAGATACGCAGTATTTT. Residues: CASSPPGARTTDTQYF.

This clone was observed a handful of times. The chain is built from TRBV3-1 (or the pseudogene TRBV3-2) and TRBJ2-7; 9 bases match TRBD1. CDR1 is LGHDT, CDR2 YNNKEL, per germline (reference sequence). The CDR3 length is 14 residues. Unmatched junction bases numbered 6, after V lost 3 bases and J lost 6 bases. The CDR3: CASSQKDRGGEQYF. The CDR3 DNA sequence: TGTGCCAGCAGCCAGAAGGACAGGGGCGGCGAGCAGTACTTC.

The sample holds one count of this clone. This chain links TRBV5-1 with TRBJ2-3; the match to TRBD1 covers 7 bases. J gave up 5 bases and V 4 bases, and 13 bases lay outside the gene matches. The V gene's germline CDR1 is SGHRS and CDR2 YFSETQ. The length of the CDR3 is 16 residues. The CDR3 region has the DNA TGCGCCAGCAGCCTTCGACAGGGAGCGTCTCAAGATACGCAGTATTTT. It codes for CASSLRQGASQDTQYF.

The genes are TRBV7-6 and TRBJ2-3; 9 nucleotides agree with TRBD2. The germline V gene has CDR1 SGHVS and CDR2 FNYEAQ. The ends lost 3 bases at V and 6 bases at J; junction bases unmatched: 13. CDR3 length: 17 residues. Here the CDR3 DNA reads TGTGCCAGCAGCTTCCGGCCCTGGGCGGGAGGGCCGGATACGCAGTATTTT. Its protein product is CASSFRPWAGGPDTQYF.

The CDR3 here is CASSLVDREYGYTF. CDR3 DNA sequence: TGTGCCAGCAGCTTAGTGGACAGGGAATATGGCTACACCTTC. The chain links TRBV7-8 to TRBJ1-2; TRBD1 agrees at 8 bases. This CDR3 comprises 14 residues. Germline CDR1 SGHVS, CDR2 FQNEAQ. The junction had 3 bases not matched to a gene; V was cut back by 1 base and J by 5 bases.

V and J are TRBV2 and TRBJ2-3; possibly TRBD2 for D (6 bases). V dropped 4 bases and J dropped 3 bases, with 8 bases sitting between them. This CDR3 has 13 amino acids. Germline V lookup: CDR1 SNHLY, CDR2 FYNNEI. CDR3 nucleotides: TGTGCCAGCAGTGTAGGACTAACAGATACGCAGTATTTT. Translation: CASSVGLTDTQYF.

A word on this clone: The conserved final phenylalanine or tryptophan is absent from the CDR3, which likely points to a read error. No DNA is shown, since the ends of the CDR3 on it are uncertain; the CDR3 is the one TCRdb lists. The V call is TRBV3-1 (or the pseudogene TRBV3-2), the J call TRBJ1-1; the table's D gene call, TRBD1, was not cross checked with the DNA. The CDR3 contains 14 residues when both ends are counted. Germline V lookup: CDR1 LGHDT, CDR2 YNNKEL (reference sequence). The CDR3 region is CASSHRDRGSGGFL.

The V call is TRBV6-6, the J call TRBJ2-1; D is unresolved. V was clipped by 4 bases and J by 3 bases, with 13 bases between them. The CDR3 spans 15 residues. Germline V CDR1 and CDR2: MNHNY, SVGAGI (reference sequence). CDR3 bases: TGTGCCAGCAGTTCCCTTACTACTAACTACAATGAGCAGTTCTTC. Its protein is CASSSLTTNYNEQFF.

V and J are TRBV5-1 and TRBJ1-4, with 7 nucleotides matching TRBD1. In germline, CDR1 is SGHRS, CDR2 YFSETQ. The length of the CDR3 is 14 residues. With V trimmed by 4 bases and J by 5 bases, 5 bases remained unmatched. In DNA form, the CDR3 reads TGCGCCAGCAGCCGGGCAGGGGGGAATGAAAAACTGTTTTTT. Encoded protein: CASSRAGGNEKLFF.

The chain joins TRBV28 to TRBJ1-4; weak D call: TRBD1 (5 bases). This CDR3 has 15 residues. V was pared by 5 bases and J by 4 bases, with 14 bases between. The germline V gene has CDR1 MDHEN and CDR2 SYDVKM. CDR3 sequence: CASSPAGGDNEKLFF. The CDR3 DNA follows: TGTGCCAGCAGTCCTGCCGGGGGGGATAATGAAAAACTGTTTTTT.

V usage is TRBV7-6 and J usage is TRBJ1-1, with D maybe TRBD1 (5 bases). V shed 5 bases and J shed 0 bases, with 13 bases lying between them. Germline CDR1 is SGHVS and CDR2 is FNYEAQ. The CDR3 sequence is 15 residues long. CDR3 amino acids: CASSPKQGVNTEAFF. The CDR3 DNA reads TGTGCCAGCAGCCCTAAGCAGGGCGTGAACACTGAAGCTTTCTTT. Complete variable domain (other parts from reference TRBV7-6 and TRBJ1-1): GAGVSQSPRYKVTKRGQDVALRCDPISGHVSLYWYRQALGQGPEFLTYFNYEAQQDKSGLPNDRFSAERPEGSISTLTIQRTEQRDSAMYRCASSPKQGVNTEAFFGQGTRLTVV.

The V gene is TRBV18, the J gene TRBJ2-7; a weak D match, TRBD2 (6 bases). CDR1 and CDR2 (germline): KGHSH, LQKENI. Trimming removed 6 bases at V and 3 bases at J, with 12 bases between. This CDR3 spans 13 amino acids. CDR3 sequence reads: CASSLDGSYEQYF. The CDR3 region has the DNA TGTGCCAGCTCCCTCGACGGGAGCTACGAGCAGTACTTC.